This T cell receptor (beta chain) was retrieved from a study of T cells in Graves' hyperthyroidism and ophthalmopathy (dated by TCRdb to 2018 to 2020). At the level of the whole study: Peripheral blood samples were taken at initial diagnosis, before any treatment was given. To identify TCR V-J signatures that set the groups apart, the researchers used a discovery cohort of 90 to 100 patients, made up of fewer than 50 with Graves' ophthalmopathy and 57 with stable Graves' hyperthyroidism. TCR Vbeta CDR3 sequencing of some 140 peripheral blood samples (approximately 44 ophthalmopathy, roughly 74 hyperthyroidism and 17 progressor patients) is reported in the paper. Whether ophthalmopathy could be predicted prospectively was tested in an independent validation cohort made up of under 20 hyperthyroidism patients plus 17 patients who later progressed to ophthalmopathy. For training and testing, the 100 patients in the discovery cohort were randomly divided in a 7:3 ratio. After blood sampling, hyperthyroidism patients were treated with methimazole at a starting dose of 30 mg daily, and ophthalmopathy patients were treated with high-dose intravenous methylprednisolone. The study also compared thyroid tissue and blood T-cell repertoires from about 6 Graves' hyperthyroidism patients.

Paper-wide results and their limitations: Most expanded thyroid clonotypes (frequency above 0.001) were also detected in blood, suggesting blood repertoires may reflect thyroid immune responses. A 13 V-J signature model separated ophthalmopathy from stable hyperthyroidism, with about 88% sensitivity and roughly 81% specificity in cross-validation and 80%/75% in testing. No statistical method was used to set the sample size in advance, and investigators knew the group allocation. During validation, the model predicted progression to ophthalmopathy a median of approximately 6.5 months ahead of onset, with approximately 71% sensitivity and 72% to 80% specificity.

V lost 0 bases and J lost 2 bases, and the count of bases not matched to a germline gene is 6. CDR3 length: 15 amino acids, cysteine to phenylalanine. Just the 45-base CDR3 DNA is kept, in frame starting at base 1. Taken from the germline V gene (reference sequence), the CDR1 and CDR2 loops are DFQATT and SNEGSKA. Hyperthyroidism patients were newly diagnosed, with disease duration under 2 months, and aged 18 to 65 years. The study excluded patients with uncontrolled infections, other autoimmune diseases, pregnancy or lactation. Diagnoses were based on clinical symptoms, serum thyroxine and TRAb, thyroid ultrasound and orbital computed tomography. For progressor patients, blood was drawn at the first diagnosis of hyperthyroidism, before any ophthalmopathy symptoms had appeared. PBMCs were separated from 7.5 to 10 ml of fresh peripheral blood using Ficoll-Paque density gradient centrifugation. Progressor patients were first diagnosed with Graves' hyperthyroidism and then developed ophthalmopathy during follow-up. Total RNA was extracted using Trizol reagent, and RNA quality was assessed on an Agilent 2100 Bioanalyzer.

Amplification of TCR beta CDR3 regions was carried out from RNA transcripts. The first round of RT-PCR for the TCR CDR3 was performed with the HTBI primer set and the Qiagen OneStep RT-PCR kit. A second multiplex PCR round built the libraries, followed by size selection and purification. Libraries were sequenced paired-end with 100 bp reads on an Illumina HiSeq2000. The authors processed their data as follows. SOAPnuke was used to process the raw data, removing reads that contained adapters or uncalled bases, had a mean Phred below 15, or lacked an exact match to the constant primer or identifier. High-quality paired reads were merged with COPE v1.2.5, and unique nucleotide sequences were defined as clonotypes. MiTCR v1.1 was used to align the clonotypes against IMGT TRBV, TRBD and TRBJ reference segments. Analysis was restricted to V-J combinations with a frequency above 0.0001, which covered 99.2% of repertoires. The TCS score was defined as the ratio of F50 (clonal expansion) to E x V (chaos), calculated using BLOSUM62-based TCRdist between CDR3 peptides within each V-J. Welch's t-statistics and random forest reduced around 550 V-J features to 13, which were used in a naive Bayes classifier (R e1071). In-frame beta chains were kept once TCRdb had trimmed the public reads at Q25 with fastp and called clones with MiXCR. CDR3 protein sequences are deduplicated, and each keeps its most common genes and DNA. The V and J calls were determined by TCRdb, not by the authors. This sample holds around 380,000 distinct CDR3 sequences; 13% were observed only once. More than 20% of the sample is held by the ten biggest clonotypes.

This clonotype was seen many times. Its antigen specificity is not known. Qualities for individual bases were not recorded, and no much larger clone is one base off. This clonotype was obtained from a man under 40 with Graves' hyperthyroidism that later progressed to Graves' ophthalmopathy. This sequence uses TRBV20-1 and TRBJ2-7; the central 8 bases match TRBD1. The specimen was blood. The CDR3 here reads CSARDRGQAPYEQYF. The DNA sequence reads TGCAGTGCTAGAGATCGGGGACAGGCCCCCTACGAGCAGTACTTC.